This T cell receptor (beta chain) was retrieved from a study of T cells in Graves' hyperthyroidism and ophthalmopathy. Germline values: CDR1 SGDLS, CDR2 YYNGEE. The CDR3 totals 14 residues. What was amplified from RNA transcripts were TCR beta CDR3 regions. An initial round of RT-PCR targeting the TCR CDR3 relied on the HTBI primer set. From the multiplex PCR reads, TCRdb called clonotypes with MiXCR, one entry per CDR3 protein. The repertoire holds roughly 150,000 distinct CDR3 sequences, with approximately 9% as singletons. This clonotype occurred a few times. The junction departs from germline at one end; a sequencing error may be responsible.

Material for sequencing was blood. This clonotype originated in a woman aged 18-29 years with Graves' hyperthyroidism that later progressed to Graves' ophthalmopathy. The chain has TRBV9 and TRBJ2-7; D not resolved. This chain's CDR3 is CTSSVNTDSYEQYF. In DNA form, the CDR3 reads TGTACCAGCAGCGTAAACACAGACTCCTACGAGCAGTACTTC.